This T cell receptor (beta chain) was observed in a study of blood T cell repertoires in COVID-19. Turning to the study itself: Sites in the United States, Italy and Spain provided acute and convalescent COVID-19 samples.

Sequencing was performed with immunoSEQ multiplex PCR; in TCRdb, only in-frame clones are kept and a portion is missing. Among roughly 160,000 clones listed, over 70% were seen once. Participants spanned ages about 18 to 95 years and resided in about two dozen US areas. The ends lost 2 bases at V and 2 bases at J; junction bases unmatched: 3. The CDR3 spans 15 residues. Germline V gives CDR1 MDHEN, CDR2 SYDVKM. The sample was PBMCs or T cells enriched from blood (not recorded which). The V and J genes are TRBV28 and TRBJ2-7; TRBD2 agrees at 10 bases. The TCR comes from a man in his fifties or sixties who had recovered from COVID-19. The CDR3 DNA reads as TGTGCCAGCAGTTTACTAGCGGGGGTTGCCTACGAGCAGTACTTC. Translation: CASSLLAGVAYEQYF.